The TCR beta chain described here comes from a study of blood T cell repertoires in COVID-19. Using immunoSEQ multiplex PCR, the repertoire was profiled, and TCRdb retains in-frame clones only, with some absent. In the table there are around 150,000 clones, roughly 80% of which are singletons. V dropped 6 bases and J dropped 6; count of bases not matched to a gene: 10. The CDR3 extends over 15 amino acids. Germline V gives CDR1 MNHEY, CDR2 SVGAGI. The chain joins TRBV6-5 to TRBJ1-5, with 8 bases identical to TRBD1. The specimen was peripheral blood. The source is a human donor in a cohort sampled during active COVID-19. Here the CDR3 DNA reads TGTGCCAGCAGCCGAGGACAGGGTAGAGGTCAGCCCCAGCATTTT. Protein product: CASSRGQGRGQPQHF.